This TCR beta chain was identified during a study of shared clonotypes between healthy human individuals. Of note for this clone: As yet, its antigen is unknown.

This CDR3 region has 13 residues. Germline values: CDR1 SGHAT, CDR2 FQNNGV. The V and J ends lost 1 base and 8 bases respectively, with 9 bases between them. CD8 cells classed as naive were CD45RO-negative and positively selected for CCR7, excluding terminally differentiated effector memory CD45RA+ cells. Findings and caveats of the study: Donor scarcity curtailed the genetic and exposure-history diversity represented herein. An anticipated effect of sequencing depth on clonotype sharing among donors was recognized.

The table came from immunoSEQ multiplex PCR; TCRdb's copy has only in-frame clones and leaves some out. The sample shows more than 2 million clones, roughly 95% of them seen only once. The sequencing input was naive CD8+ T cells from PBMCs. The V and J genes are TRBV11-2 and TRBJ2-1; D uncertain. This TCR came from a man aged 18 to 30 in good health. Some clones in this sample may be carry-over from other donors' samples. The CDR3 protein is CASSLAPAYEQFF. The CDR3 DNA reads TGTGCCAGCAGCTTAGCTCCAGCCTATGAGCAGTTCTTC.